These T cell receptor beta chains were read from a single sample in a study of blood T cells in healthy people across ages. In TCRdb, the 5' RACE reads were re-called with MiXCR into one record per CDR3 protein. The sample yields over 1,500,000 distinct CDR3 sequences, 35% to 50% seen once. What was sequenced was blood. The receptors derive from a human donor in good health. Both conserved end residues are trimmed from each CDR3.

CDR3,J,V
ASSLTGGLGNIQY,TRBJ2-4,TRBV7-2
TSSAAGSGSYEQY,TRBJ2-7,TRBV9
ANSLAHRGLSYNEQF,TRBJ2-1,TRBV11-3
SVEGQGSDNEQF,TRBJ2-1,TRBV29-1
ASSLARGSGDGYERY,TRBJ2-5,TRBV7-2
ASSALRYGANVLT,TRBJ2-6,TRBV27
ASSPGQGERTNEKLF,TRBJ1-4,TRBV12-3/TRBV12-4
ASSLDGGAINEQF,TRBJ2-1,TRBV7-2
ASSPFISGGAYYNEQF,TRBJ2-1,TRBV6-2/TRBV6-3
ASSLRGQETQY,TRBJ2-5,TRBV7-2
ASSPLGWSEAYNEQF,TRBJ2-1,TRBV4-1